The clone carrying this T cell receptor beta chain was seen at least ten times. TCRdb reanalysed the RT-PCR reads using MiXCR and keeps one entry per CDR3 protein. The data show hundreds of thousands of distinct CDR3 sequences, approximately 15% seen once. The germline gives CDR1 SGHTA, CDR2 FQGNSA. This CDR3 contains 14 residues. Trimming took off 8 bases at V and 4 bases at J, with 15 bases between the two ends. The chain couples TRBV7-2 to TRBJ1-5; tentatively, D is TRBD1 (5 bases). Material for sequencing was memory CD4+ T cells from blood. The TCR originated in a female donor in good health, serving as a healthy control. This CDR3 reads CASRFGTGNQPQHF. In DNA, the CDR3 is TGTGCCAGCCGTTTCGGGACGGGTAATCAGCCCCAGCATTTT.